This is a list of T cell receptor beta chains from one sample in a study of T cells in localized non-small cell lung cancer. Clones were read by immunoSEQ multiplex PCR, and TCRdb kept only the in-frame ones, dropping some. The sample has 40,000 to 60,000 clones; under 90% are singletons. The sequencing here drew on peripheral blood mononuclear cells, taken before any cancer treatment. These receptors all come from a man between 40 and 70 years old with stage III lung adenocarcinoma. Each CDR3 is given without its conserved first and last residue. For some rows the clone size is stated as once, few or many, or as a class when expanded; others skip it.

V	size	J	CDR3
TRBV5-1	-	TRBJ2-1	ASSLGWTSTVNEQF
TRBV27	-	TRBJ2-7	ASSQGPSYEQY
TRBV27	-	TRBJ1-1	ASSLGRQGLRIMNTEAF
TRBV11-2	-	TRBJ2-1	ASSLGYGTGTYNEQF
TRBV2	-	TRBJ2-6	ASSELRLRGANVLT
TRBV5-1	-	TRBJ2-7	ASSFGQGGEQY
TRBV15	once	TRBJ2-1	ATSSRAKGNEQF
TRBV5-1	few	TRBJ2-5	ASSLGLDPRETQY
TRBV15	-	TRBJ1-1	ATSRGGLLGTEAF
TRBV5-1	-	TRBJ2-7	ASSFTSAHLIAYEQY
TRBV30	-	TRBJ2-3	AWSLTGMSTDTQY
TRBV6-6	-	TRBJ1-5	ASSMGGGNQPQH
TRBV18	few	TRBJ2-5	ASSLEGYQETQY
TRBV29-1	-	TRBJ1-1	SGGLGGWSGAF
TRBV18	few	TRBJ2-7	ASSRDRGLYEQY
TRBV6-6	-	TRBJ2-7	ASSKLGGTGNDEQY
TRBV9	-	TRBJ2-7	ASSALTGVLPYEQY
TRBV30	-	TRBJ2-1	AWRDPGTGRDEQF
TRBV5-6	once	TRBJ2-5	ASRQRDQITQY
TRBV10-3	-	TRBJ2-5	AIADLVGQSGETQY